These T cell receptor beta chains were read from a single sample in a study of blood T cell repertoires in COVID-19. The method was immunoSEQ multiplex PCR; TCRdb's version includes in-frame clones alone and lacks a portion of them. The data show around 370,000 clones, 70% to 90% seen once. Material for sequencing was PBMCs or T cells enriched from blood (not recorded which). The receptor source for this set is a young woman who had recovered from COVID-19. Each CDR3 is given with its conserved first and last residue. The D gene is left open where the match is weak. Not every row has a clone size; where given, it reads once, few, many or a size class.

TRBJ2-5 TRBV27 - TRBD1 TGTGCCAGCAGTTTAATTCAGGGGGCAACAGAGACCCAGTACTTC CASSLIQGATETQYF
TRBJ1-1 TRBV7-9 - - TGTGCCAGCAGCTCCCGGACAGTAGGCCCTGAAGCTTTCTTT CASSSRTVGPEAFF
TRBJ1-5 TRBV30 - TRBD1 TGTGCCTGGAGTGACGGACAGGATCAGCCCCAGCATTTT CAWSDGQDQPQHF
TRBJ2-3 TRBV7-9 - - TGTGCCAGCAGCTTAAATCCCTCGTGGGCCCCTGGCACAGATACGCAGTATTTT CASSLNPSWAPGTDTQYF
TRBJ2-1 TRBV9 - TRBD2 TGTGCCAGCAGCGTAGGACTAGCGGGTTCAGGGGGCAATGAGCAGTTCTTC CASSVGLAGSGGNEQFF
TRBJ2-5 TRBV5-1 - TRBD1 TGCGCCAGCAGCCCGCTAGGACAGGGACAAGAGACCCAGTACTTC CASSPLGQGQETQYF
TRBJ1-1 TRBV11-2 - - TGTGCCAGCAGCTTGGCAGGACAGCTGAACACTGAAGCTTTCTTT CASSLAGQLNTEAFF
TRBJ2-1 TRBV9 - - TGTGCCAGCAGCGTGACTAGATGGTACAATGAGCAGTTCTTC CASSVTRWYNEQFF
TRBJ2-2 TRBV4-2 - TRBD1 TGTGCCAGCAGCCTTCATCCGGGACAGGGTCGTTTAACCGGGGAGCTGTTTTTT CASSLHPGQGRLTGELFF
TRBJ1-3 TRBV12-3/TRBV12-4 - - TGTGCCAGCAGTTCCGAGGACAGCCTAATATATTTT CASSSEDSLIYF
TRBJ1-1 TRBV2 - - TGTGCCAGCAGGCCTATGCACTCAATGAACACTGAAGCTTTCTTT CASRPMHSMNTEAFF
TRBJ2-2 TRBV18 - - TGTGCCAGCTCACCACCGGAGGGGGCCATCACCGGGGAGCTGTTTTTT CASSPPEGAITGELFF
TRBJ1-5 TRBV4-1 - TRBD1 TGCGCCAGCAGCCAAGGGGGACAGGGGATAGGAAAGGGCAATCAGCCCCAGCATTTT CASSQGGQGIGKGNQPQHF
TRBJ2-3 TRBV10-2 - - TGCGCCAGCAGTGAGTCGTGGACACCGAGCACAGATACGCAGTATTTT CASSESWTPSTDTQYF
TRBJ2-1 TRBV5-1 - TRBD2 TGCGCCAGCAGCGCCGGACTAGCGGGGAAGACTTACAATGAGCAGTTCTTC CASSAGLAGKTYNEQFF
TRBJ2-7 TRBV6-8 - TRBD2 TGCTCGGCGGGAGAAGGGTACGAGCAGTACTTC CSAGEGYEQYF
TRBJ2-5 TRBV5-1 - - TGCGCCAGCAGCTGGGGGGAAACCGCAGGTGGACAGACCCAGTACTTC CASSWGETAGGQTQYF
TRBJ1-1 TRBV7-9 - - TGTGCCAGCAGCCCCCTCGGGGCTGAAGCTTTCTTT CASSPLGAEAFF
TRBJ2-3 TRBV29-1 - TRBD2 TGCAGCGTTGAGGGAGGGCACGATACGCAGTATTTT CSVEGGHDTQYF
TRBJ1-2 TRBV27 - TRBD1 TGTGCCAGCAGTTTACGACAGGGGGCATTAGGCTACACCTTC CASSLRQGALGYTF
TRBJ1-2 TRBV7-8 - - TGTGCCAGCAGCTTAGAGGGGAAGGGGATCGGCTACACCTTC CASSLEGKGIGYTF
TRBJ1-1 TRBV7-2 - TRBD1 TGTGCCAGCAGCTTACCCGACAGGGGGCTTAACACTGAAGCTTTCTTT CASSLPDRGLNTEAFF
TRBJ2-5 TRBV10-1 few TRBD2 TGCGCCAGCAGTGAGCAGCGGGGGGACCAAGAGACCCAGTACTTC CASSEQRGDQETQYF
TRBJ2-7 TRBV11-3 - - TGTGCCAGCAGCTCCAGGGGGGACTACGAGCAGTACTTC CASSSRGDYEQYF
TRBJ2-1 TRBV19 once TRBD1 TGTGCCAGTAGTATAGCTTTTTCGTTTCAGGAACAGCGGACAGGATTTTACAATGAGCAGTTCTTC CASSIAFSFQEQRTGFYNEQFF